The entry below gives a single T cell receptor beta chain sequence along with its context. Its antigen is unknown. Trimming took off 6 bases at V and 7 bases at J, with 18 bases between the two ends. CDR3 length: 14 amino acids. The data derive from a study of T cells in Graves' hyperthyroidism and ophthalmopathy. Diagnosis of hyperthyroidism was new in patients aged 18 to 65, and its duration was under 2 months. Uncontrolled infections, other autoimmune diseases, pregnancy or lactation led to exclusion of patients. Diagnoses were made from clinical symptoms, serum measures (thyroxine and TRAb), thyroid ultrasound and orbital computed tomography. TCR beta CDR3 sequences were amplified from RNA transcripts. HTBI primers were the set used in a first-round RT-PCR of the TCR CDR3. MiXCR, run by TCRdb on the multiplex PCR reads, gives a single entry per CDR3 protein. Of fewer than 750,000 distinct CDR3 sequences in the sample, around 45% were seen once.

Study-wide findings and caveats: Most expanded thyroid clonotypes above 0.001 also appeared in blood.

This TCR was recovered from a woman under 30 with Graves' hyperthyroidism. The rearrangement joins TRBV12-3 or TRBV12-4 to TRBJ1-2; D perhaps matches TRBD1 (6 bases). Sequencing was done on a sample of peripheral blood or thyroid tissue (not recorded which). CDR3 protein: CASRASGQRGGYTF. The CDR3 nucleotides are TGTGCCAGCAGAGCCTCGGGACAACGGGGTGGCTACACCTTC.